The 26 T cell receptor beta chains reported below all come from one sample, sequenced in a study of graft-versus-host responses after intestinal transplantation. The protocol was immunoSEQ multiplex PCR, while the TCRdb copy is restricted to in-frame clones and leaves out a portion. The table has some 90,000 clones, approximately 78% seen once; the top ten hold 0.8% to 0.9%. These receptors are not linked to any known antigen. The sample consisted of unstimulated CD4+ T cells sorted from spleen or lymph node cells, taken before intestinal transplant. The source is a human donor who received an intestinal transplant.

The chain is built from TRBV28 and TRBJ2-1; possible D gene TRBD2, 6 bases. V was trimmed by 7 bases and J by 4 bases, leaving 14 bases between them. From germline, CDR1 is MDHEN and CDR2 SYDVKM. The CDR3 extends over 14 amino acids. This chain's CDR3 is CASILSGSYNEQFF. The CDR3 nucleotides read TGTGCCAGCATCCTTAGCGGATCTTACAATGAGCAGTTCTTC.

The CDR3 protein is CATGRRENTDTQYF. DNA for the CDR3: TGTGCCACGGGCCGGCGGGAGAACACAGATACGCAGTATTTT. The chain has TRBV10-3 and TRBJ2-3; 7 bases agree with TRBD2. Germline-derived CDR1 and CDR2 are ENHRY and SYGVKD. This CDR3 region has 14 residues. V trimming: 10 bases; J trimming: 2 bases; junction bases outside the gene matches: 9.

The CDR3 region is CASSQGLTGYEQYF. The CDR3 DNA is TGCGCCAGCAGCCAGGGGCTAACAGGCTACGAGCAGTACTTC. V is TRBV4-1 and J is TRBJ2-7; D perhaps matches TRBD1 (5 bases). The CDR3 sequence is 14 residues long. Germline lookup yields CDR1 MGHRA and CDR2 YSYEKL. The V and J ends lost 3 bases and 3 bases respectively, with 12 bases between them.

The genes are TRBV5-1 and TRBJ1-1; tentative D call: TRBD1 (6 bases). This CDR3 has 14 residues. Germline V CDR1 and CDR2: SGHRS, YFSETQ. V was trimmed by 3 bases and J by 10 bases, leaving 19 bases between them. The CDR3: CASSSQGSQSVAFF. The CDR3 DNA reads TGCGCCAGCAGCTCCCAGGGGAGTCAGTCGGTAGCTTTCTTT.

In this sample, this clone turned up once. The CDR3 DNA sequence: TGTGCCAGCAGTTTTGGGGGCGTCTATGGCTACACCTTC. Its translation: CASSFGGVYGYTF. V and J are TRBV27 and TRBJ1-2, with D possibly matching TRBD1 (6 bases). Germline-derived CDR1 and CDR2 are MNHEY and SMNVEV (reference sequence). CDR3 length: 13 amino acids. Trimming shortened V by 3 bases and J by 4 bases, and 9 bases separated the two germline ends.

V is TRBV5-6 and J is TRBJ2-7; 8 bases line up with TRBD2. The CDR3 is made up of 15 amino acids. Unmatched junction bases numbered 14, after V lost 5 bases and J lost 7 bases. CDR1 and CDR2 (germline): SGHDT, YYEEEE. The CDR3 spells CASRPGTRMVREQYF. CDR3 bases: TGTGCCAGCAGACCCGGGACTAGGATGGTACGAGAGCAGTACTTC.

A note on this clone: An end of the junction differs from the germline gene, which may be a read error. The chain has TRBV7-7 and TRBJ2-1; 11 bases match TRBD2. Germline CDR1 SSHAT, CDR2 FNYEAQ (reference sequence). The CDR3 length is 15 residues. CDR3 DNA sequence: TGTGCTAGCAGCTTAGTAGCGGGAGGGTACAATGAGCAGTTCTTC. Encoded protein: CASSLVAGGYNEQFF.

V and J are TRBV9 and TRBJ2-2, with TRBD2 matching 11 bases. Germline trimming cut 3 bases from V and 2 bases from J; bases unmatched to any gene: 6. Germline V gene sequence: CDR1 SGDLS, CDR2 YYNGEE. This CDR3 has 17 amino acids. CDR3 loop: CASSDETSGTNTGELFF. The CDR3 DNA reads as TGTGCCAGCAGCGACGAGACTAGCGGGACCAACACCGGGGAGCTGTTTTTT.

This chain uses TRBV5-4 with TRBJ1-2, with 9 bases fitting TRBD1. The CDR3 has 15 residues. Germline V gene sequence: CDR1 SGHNT, CDR2 YYREEE (reference sequence). The trim removed 4 bases at V and 6 bases at J, leaving 10 bases unmatched. As DNA, the CDR3 is TGTGCCAGCAGCGGCCGGGACAGGGAGAGTGATGGCTACACCTTC. It codes for CASSGRDRESDGYTF.

The chain links TRBV10-2 to TRBJ2-1; TRBD2 agrees at 7 bases. The CDR3 loop spans 14 amino acids. Germline trimming cut 2 bases from V and 7 bases from J; bases unmatched to any gene: 5. Germline-derived CDR1 and CDR2 are WSHSY and SAAADI. CDR3 bases: TGCGCCAGCAGTGAGGGCGGGAGCGTTAATGAGCAGTTCTTC. This translates into CASSEGGSVNEQFF.

The V and J genes are TRBV28 and TRBJ2-7; 9 nucleotides match TRBD2. The germline gives CDR1 MDHEN, CDR2 SYDVKM. CDR3 length: 16 residues. With V trimmed by 5 bases and J by 0 bases, 8 bases remained unmatched. The CDR3 sequence: CASSRGGSGGSYEQYF. CDR3 in DNA: TGTGCCAGCAGTCGGGGGGGTAGCGGGGGCTCCTACGAGCAGTACTTC.

The V gene is TRBV30, the J gene TRBJ1-1, with D unresolved. V shed 2 bases and J shed 2 bases, with 9 bases lying between them. Germline CDR1 and CDR2: GTSNPN and SVGIG (reference sequence). This CDR3 is built from 13 residues. CDR3 region: CAWSRGYNTEAFF. CDR3 DNA sequence: TGTGCCTGGAGTCGCGGGTACAACACTGAAGCTTTCTTT. The full variable domain, with the rest looked up from reference TRBV30 and TRBJ1-1, is SQTIHQWPATLVQPVGSPLSLECTVEGTSNPNLYWYRQAAGRGLQLLFYSVGIGQISSEVPQNLSASRPQDRQFILSSKKLLLSDSGFYLCAWSRGYNTEAFFGQGTRLTVV.

The chain employs TRBV5-1 and TRBJ1-1; D is uncertain. Trimming pared 3 bases from V and 4 bases from J, leaving 16 bases between. Germline V gene lookup returns CDR1 SGHRS and CDR2 YFSETQ. The CDR3 totals 15 residues. The CDR3 DNA sequence: TGCGCCAGCAGCTCGGTGGGAGATTTGGGCACTGAAGCTTTCTTT. Translation gives CASSSVGDLGTEAFF.

This clone was observed a handful of times. The chain joins TRBV19 to TRBJ1-1, with 8 positions matching TRBD1. Germline CDR1 LNHDA, CDR2 SQIVND (reference sequence). The junction had 3 bases not matched to a gene; V was cut back by 6 bases and J by 3 bases. This CDR3 region has 13 residues. The CDR3 is CASRGTGYTEAFF. The DNA of the CDR3 is TGTGCCAGTAGGGGGACAGGTTACACTGAAGCTTTCTTT.

The DNA for the CDR3 is TGCGCCAGCAGCTTGGTCCCAGGGGCCTACGAGCAGTACTTC. Translating it yields CASSLVPGAYEQYF. The rearrangement uses TRBV5-1 and TRBJ2-7; possibly TRBD1 for D (6 bases). The V end was cut by 0 bases, the J end by 2 bases, with 9 bases between. CDR1 SGHRS and CDR2 YFSETQ come from the germline V gene. This CDR3 has 14 amino acids.

The genes are TRBV2 and TRBJ2-2; 9 nucleotides align to TRBD1. This CDR3 has 14 residues. CDR1 is SNHLY, CDR2 FYNNEI, per germline. Trimming removed 6 bases from V and 3 bases from J; junction bases left unmatched: 2. The CDR3 spells CASRTGGHTGELFF. In DNA, the CDR3 is TGTGCCAGCAGAACAGGGGGCCACACCGGGGAGCTGTTTTTT.

The genes are TRBV7-9 and TRBJ1-2; D is unresolved. V dropped 2 bases and J dropped 6 bases, with 7 bases sitting between them. Germline CDR1 SEHNR, CDR2 FQNEAQ (reference sequence). The CDR3 has 12 amino acids. The DNA for the CDR3 is TGTGCCAGCAGCTTATACAGTGATGGCTACACCTTC. Protein: CASSLYSDGYTF.

The chain uses TRBV5-4 and TRBJ2-5; 12 bases line up with TRBD2. The length of the CDR3 is 15 residues. After removal of 0 bases from V and 3 bases from J, the junction contained 0 bases not matched to a gene. The germline V gene encodes CDR1 SGHNT and CDR2 YYREEE (reference sequence). Written as DNA, the CDR3 is TGTGCCAGCAGCTTGGGGACTAGCGGGGAAGAGACCCAGTACTTC. Translated: CASSLGTSGEETQYF. The variable domain in full, with the rest retrieved from reference TRBV5-4 and TRBJ2-5, is ETGVTQSPTHLIKTRGQQVTLRCSSQSGHNTVSWYQQALGQGPQFIFQYYREEENGRGNFPPRFSGLQFPNYSSELNVNALELDDSALYLCASSLGTSGEETQYFGPGTRLLVL.

The genes are TRBV15 and TRBJ2-3, with 7 positions matching TRBD2. Germline CDR1 is LNHNV and CDR2 is YYDKDF (reference sequence). CDR3 length equals 20 residues. Unmatched junction bases numbered 21, after V lost 0 bases and J lost 6 bases. In DNA form, the CDR3 reads TGTGCCACCAGCAGAGAGGGGGGGTTCCGACTAGCAACAACAGAGGATACGCAGTATTTT. This encodes CATSREGGFRLATTEDTQYF.

The CDR3 region has the DNA TGTGCCAGTAGTATAAGACAGGGTGTCGGGACCCAGTACTTC. Encoded protein: CASSIRQGVGTQYF. The V and J genes are TRBV19 and TRBJ2-5, with 7 bases identical to TRBD1. J gave up 7 bases and V 2 bases, and 7 bases lay outside the gene matches. The length of the CDR3 is 14 residues. Germline CDR1 reads LNHDA; CDR2 reads SQIVND (reference sequence).

The V gene is TRBV7-6, the J gene TRBJ2-7; 9 bases match TRBD2. Germline V gene sequence: CDR1 SGHVS, CDR2 FNYEAQ. With 3 bases clipped from V and 7 bases from J, the junction kept 10 bases outside the gene matches. The CDR3 extends over 15 amino acids. DNA of the CDR3: TGTGCCAGCAGCTTTATTGGCGGGAGGGCCGAAGAGCAGTACTTC. This encodes CASSFIGGRAEEQYF.

V and J are TRBV7-8 and TRBJ2-2; 13 bases map to TRBD2. Germline V gives CDR1 SGHVS, CDR2 FQNEAQ. The CDR3 runs to 16 residues. With 5 bases clipped from V and 4 bases from J, the junction kept 4 bases outside the gene matches. In DNA form, the CDR3 reads TGTGCCAGCAGCCCAGGACTAGCGGGGGCCACCGGGGAGCTGTTTTTT. Translated: CASSPGLAGATGELFF.

The chain recombines TRBV5-1 with TRBJ2-7; a weak D match, TRBD1 (5 bases). V was shortened by 4 bases and J by 4 bases, with 21 bases between the two germline ends. Germline V gene data show CDR1 as SGHRS and CDR2 as YFSETQ. The CDR3 spans 16 residues. The CDR3 loop is CASSTDSRVVGYEQYF. For the CDR3, the DNA is TGCGCCAGCAGCACGGATAGCAGGGTAGTAGGGTACGAGCAGTACTTC.

This chain joins TRBV7-9 and TRBJ1-2; 8 bases line up with TRBD1. The CDR3 runs 13 residues. Germline-derived CDR1 and CDR2 are SEHNR and FQNEAQ (reference sequence). J lost 7 bases, V lost 5 bases, and 6 bases had no gene match. CDR3 protein: CASSPDRAGGYTF. The CDR3 DNA reads as TGTGCCAGCAGCCCGGACAGGGCCGGTGGCTACACCTTC.

J is TRBJ2-1 and V is TRBV15; 14 bases are a match to TRBD2. The V gene's germline CDR1 is LNHNV and CDR2 YYDKDF (reference sequence). There are 17 residues in the CDR3. With V trimmed by 0 bases and J by 8 bases, 6 bases remained unmatched. This CDR3 is CATSRDSGTSGSYEQFF. In DNA form, the CDR3 reads TGTGCCACCAGCAGAGATTCGGGGACTAGCGGGAGCTATGAGCAGTTCTTC.

This rearrangement joins TRBV19 to TRBJ1-1; 7 bases are a match to TRBD1. The CDR3 sequence is 13 residues long. Germline assignment: CDR1 LNHDA and CDR2 SQIVND (reference sequence). With V trimmed by 7 bases and J by 7 bases, 9 bases remained unmatched. CDR3 amino acids: CASKDRDRGEAFF. CDR3 nucleotides: TGTGCCAGTAAAGACAGGGACCGCGGTGAAGCTTTCTTT.